This TCR beta chain originates from a study of T-cell memory formation after mild COVID-19. Whole-study findings and limits: A second wave expanding day 15 to 37 was CD4+-biased; contracting clones were balanced. CD4+ contracting clones lay mainly in CM and EM, CD8+ ones in EMRA.

This clonotype came up a few times. What it recognizes is unknown. After 5'RACE with constant-segment primers, TCR alpha and TCR beta cDNA libraries carrying sample barcodes and UMIs were obtained. MiXCR, applied by TCRdb to the 5' RACE reads, yields one record per CDR3 protein. The sample yields tens of thousands of distinct CDR3 sequences, roughly 9% seen once. The CDR3 has 15 residues. In germline, CDR1 is MNHNS, CDR2 SASEGT. V gave up 4 bases and J gave up 2 bases, with 15 bases separating them. The chain combines TRBV6-1 with TRBJ2-7; D may correspond to TRBD1 or TRBD2 (5 bases each). This sequence was found in an adult woman who had mild COVID-19 (a few samples of this study predate the infection). Cell type and time point are not known. Sequenced input: PBMCs or a T cell subset sorted from them (not recorded which). The CDR3 DNA follows: TGTGCCAGCAGTGCGGTTTCAGGGAGCCCCTACGAGCAGTACTTC. This translates into CASSAVSGSPYEQYF.